What follows describes a single T cell receptor beta chain. The CDR3 loop spans 18 amino acids. V shed 3 bases, J shed 5 bases, and the junction held 16 bases outside the gene matches. Germline V gene data show CDR1 as SGDLS and CDR2 as YYNGEE. Template material for amplifying TCR beta CDR3 regions consisted of RNA transcripts. Researchers ran a first-round RT-PCR on the TCR CDR3 using the HTBI primer set. TCRdb independently ran MiXCR on the multiplex PCR reads; one entry per CDR3 protein. The sample records just under 750,000 distinct CDR3 sequences, about a third being singletons. These data come from a study of T cells in Graves' hyperthyroidism and ophthalmopathy.

The TCR originated in a woman aged 40 to 50 with Graves' hyperthyroidism. The sequenced material came from blood. The chain uses TRBV9 and TRBJ2-5; 10 bases line up with TRBD2. DNA of the CDR3: TGTGCCAGCAGCGAGGATAGCGGGGGGCCAATGAGCGGTGAGACCCAGTACTTC. Its translation: CASSEDSGGPMSGETQYF.